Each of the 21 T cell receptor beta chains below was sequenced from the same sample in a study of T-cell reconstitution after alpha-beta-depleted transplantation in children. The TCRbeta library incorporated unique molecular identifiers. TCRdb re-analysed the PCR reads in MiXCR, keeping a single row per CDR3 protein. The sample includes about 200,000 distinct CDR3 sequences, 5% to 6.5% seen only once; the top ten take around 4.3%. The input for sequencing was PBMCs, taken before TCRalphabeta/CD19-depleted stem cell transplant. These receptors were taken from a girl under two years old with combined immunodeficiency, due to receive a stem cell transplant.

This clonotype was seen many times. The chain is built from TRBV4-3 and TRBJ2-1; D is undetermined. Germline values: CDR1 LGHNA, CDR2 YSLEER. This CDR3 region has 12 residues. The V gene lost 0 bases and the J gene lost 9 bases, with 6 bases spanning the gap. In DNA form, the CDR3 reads TGCGCCAGCAGCCAAGATAGGCGTGAGCAGTTCTTC. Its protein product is CASSQDRREQFF.

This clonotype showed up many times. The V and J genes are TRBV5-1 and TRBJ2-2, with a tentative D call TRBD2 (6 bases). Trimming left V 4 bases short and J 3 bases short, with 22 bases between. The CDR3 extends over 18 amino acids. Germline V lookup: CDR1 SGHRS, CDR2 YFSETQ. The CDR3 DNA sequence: TGCGCCAGCAGCCGGTCCCACAAAGGAGGGGATTACACCGGGGAGCTGTTTTTT. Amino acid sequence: CASSRSHKGGDYTGELFF.

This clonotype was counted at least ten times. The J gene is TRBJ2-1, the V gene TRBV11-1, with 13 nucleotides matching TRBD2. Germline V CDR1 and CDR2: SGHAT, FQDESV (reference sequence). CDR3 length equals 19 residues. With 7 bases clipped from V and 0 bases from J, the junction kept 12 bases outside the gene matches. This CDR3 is CASNQQLAGGPFSYNEQFF. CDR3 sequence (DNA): TGTGCCAGCAACCAACAACTAGCGGGAGGGCCTTTCTCCTACAATGAGCAGTTCTTC. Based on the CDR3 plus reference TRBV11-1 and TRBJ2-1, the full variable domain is EAEVAQSPRYKITEKSQAVAFWCDPISGHATLYWYRQILGQGPELLVQFQDESVVDDSQLPKDRFSAERLKGVDSTLKIQPAELGDSAMYLCASNQQLAGGPFSYNEQFFGPGTRLTVL.

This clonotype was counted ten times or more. CDR3 nucleotides: TGCAGTGCTAGGGACTACCCTGGATATGAGCAGTTCTTC. This codes for CSARDYPGYEQFF. This chain links TRBV20-1 with TRBJ2-1, with D maybe TRBD2 (6 bases). Germline lookup yields CDR1 DFQATT and CDR2 SNEGSKA (reference sequence). With 3 bases removed from V and 8 bases from J, the gap between germline ends came to 14 bases. The CDR3 covers 13 residues.

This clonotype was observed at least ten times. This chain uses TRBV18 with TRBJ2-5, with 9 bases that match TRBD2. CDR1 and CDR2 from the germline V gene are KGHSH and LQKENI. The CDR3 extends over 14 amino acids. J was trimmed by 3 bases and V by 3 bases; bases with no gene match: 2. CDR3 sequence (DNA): TGTGCCAGCTCACCCCGACTAGCGGAAGAGACCCAGTACTTC. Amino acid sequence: CASSPRLAEETQYF.

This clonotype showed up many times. CDR3 nucleotides: TGTGCCAGTAGAAAAATAACCGGGACAGGATCCCACAATGAGCAGTTCTTC. Residues: CASRKITGTGSHNEQFF. This sequence joins TRBV19 and TRBJ2-1; 8 positions agree with TRBD1. The CDR3 has 17 residues. Trimming at V came to 6 bases and at J to 5 bases, leaving 15 bases not matched to a gene. The germline V gene encodes CDR1 LNHDA and CDR2 SQIVND (reference sequence).

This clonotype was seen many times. Written as DNA, the CDR3 is TGTGCCAGCAGCTTTCTTTCCTACGAGCAGTACTTC. Amino acids: CASSFLSYEQYF. The chain carries TRBV7-2 and TRBJ2-7; the D is unclear. This CDR3 is built from 12 residues. V lost 3 bases to trimming and J lost 1 base, with 4 bases between them. Germline CDR1 reads SGHTA; CDR2 reads FQGNSA.

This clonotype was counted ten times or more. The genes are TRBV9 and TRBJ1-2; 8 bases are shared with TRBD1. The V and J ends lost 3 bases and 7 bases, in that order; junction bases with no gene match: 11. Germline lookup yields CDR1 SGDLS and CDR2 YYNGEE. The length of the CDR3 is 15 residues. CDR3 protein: CASSDGQGGPLGYTF. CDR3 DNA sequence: TGTGCCAGCAGCGACGGACAGGGAGGCCCCCTTGGCTACACCTTC.

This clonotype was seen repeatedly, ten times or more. The CDR3 DNA sequence: TGTGCCAGCAGCTTAGCGGAATGGAGCTCCTACGAGCAGTACTTC. It translates to CASSLAEWSSYEQYF. This sequence joins TRBV7-2 and TRBJ2-7; D is uncertain. This CDR3 spans 15 amino acids. The germline V gene has CDR1 SGHTA and CDR2 FQGNSA. V lost 0 bases, J lost 0 bases, and 9 bases lay in between.

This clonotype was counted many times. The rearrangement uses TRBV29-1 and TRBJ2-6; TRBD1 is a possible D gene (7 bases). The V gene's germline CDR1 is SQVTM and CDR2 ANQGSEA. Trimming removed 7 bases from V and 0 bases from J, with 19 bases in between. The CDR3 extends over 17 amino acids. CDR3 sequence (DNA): TGCAGCGCCGTAGGAGGGACAGTCGGCTCTGGGGCCAACGTCCTGACTTTC. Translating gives CSAVGGTVGSGANVLTF.

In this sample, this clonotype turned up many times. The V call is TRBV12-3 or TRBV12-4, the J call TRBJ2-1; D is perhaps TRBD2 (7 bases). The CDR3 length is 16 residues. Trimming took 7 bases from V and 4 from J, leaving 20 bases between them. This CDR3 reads CASTSGGGGPYNEQFF. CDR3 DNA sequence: TGTGCCAGCACCTCGGGGGGCGGGGGCCCATACAATGAGCAGTTCTTC.

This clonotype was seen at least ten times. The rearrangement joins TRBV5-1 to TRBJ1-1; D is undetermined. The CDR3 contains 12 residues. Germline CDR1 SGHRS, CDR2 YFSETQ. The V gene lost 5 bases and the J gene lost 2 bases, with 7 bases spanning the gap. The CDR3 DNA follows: TGCGCCAGCAGTGATGTTAACACTGAAGCTTTCTTT. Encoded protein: CASSDVNTEAFF. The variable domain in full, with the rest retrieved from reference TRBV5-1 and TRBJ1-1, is KAGVTQTPRYLIKTRGQQVTLSCSPISGHRSVSWYQQTPGQGLQFLFEYFSETQRNKGNFPGRFSGRQFSNSRSEMNVSTLELGDSALYLCASSDVNTEAFFGQGTRLTVV.

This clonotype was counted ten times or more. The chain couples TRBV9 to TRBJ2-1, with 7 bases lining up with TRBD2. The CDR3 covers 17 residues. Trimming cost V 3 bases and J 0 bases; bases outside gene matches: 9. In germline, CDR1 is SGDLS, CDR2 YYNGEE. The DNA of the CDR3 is TGTGCCAGCAGCGGGGGAGGGGTCTCCAGCTCCTACAATGAGCAGTTCTTC. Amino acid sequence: CASSGGGVSSSYNEQFF.

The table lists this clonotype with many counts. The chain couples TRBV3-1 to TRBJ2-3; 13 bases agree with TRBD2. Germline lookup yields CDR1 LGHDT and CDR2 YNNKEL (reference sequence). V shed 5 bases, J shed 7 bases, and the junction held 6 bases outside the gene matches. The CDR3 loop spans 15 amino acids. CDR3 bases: TGTGCCAGCAGCGCGGGACTAGCGGGGACTTATACGCAGTATTTT. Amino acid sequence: CASSAGLAGTYTQYF.

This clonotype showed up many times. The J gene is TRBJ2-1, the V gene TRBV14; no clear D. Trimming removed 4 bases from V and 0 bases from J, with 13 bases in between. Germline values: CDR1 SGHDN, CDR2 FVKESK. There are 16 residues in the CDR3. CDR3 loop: CASSPSAVSSYNEQFF. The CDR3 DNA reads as TGTGCCAGCAGCCCGTCGGCCGTCAGCTCCTACAATGAGCAGTTCTTC.

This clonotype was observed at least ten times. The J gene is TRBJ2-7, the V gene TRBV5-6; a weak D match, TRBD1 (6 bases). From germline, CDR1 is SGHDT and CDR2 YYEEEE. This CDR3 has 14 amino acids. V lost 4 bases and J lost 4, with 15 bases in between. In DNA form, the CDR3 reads TGTGCCAGCAGCCAACAATACAGGGATTACGAGCAGTACTTC. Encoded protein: CASSQQYRDYEQYF. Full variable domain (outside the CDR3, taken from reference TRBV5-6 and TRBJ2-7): DAGVTQSPTHLIKTRGQQVTLRCSPKSGHDTVSWYQQALGQGPQFIFQYYEEEERQRGNFPDRFSGHQFPNYSSELNVNALLLGDSALYLCASSQQYRDYEQYFGPGTRLTVT.

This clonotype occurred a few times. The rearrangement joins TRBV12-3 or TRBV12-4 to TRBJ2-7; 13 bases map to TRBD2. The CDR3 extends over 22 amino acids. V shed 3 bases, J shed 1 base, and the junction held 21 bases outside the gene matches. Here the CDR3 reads CASSFPQGVETSGRQGSYEQYF. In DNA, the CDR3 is TGTGCCAGCAGTTTCCCTCAGGGCGTGGAGACTAGCGGGAGGCAGGGGTCCTACGAGCAGTACTTC.

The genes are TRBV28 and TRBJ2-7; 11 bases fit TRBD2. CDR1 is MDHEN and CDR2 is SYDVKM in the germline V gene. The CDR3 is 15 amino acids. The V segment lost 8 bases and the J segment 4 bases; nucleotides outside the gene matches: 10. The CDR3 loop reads CASGKTSGSGYEQYF. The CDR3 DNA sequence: TGTGCCAGCGGAAAAACTAGCGGGAGTGGTTACGAGCAGTACTTC.

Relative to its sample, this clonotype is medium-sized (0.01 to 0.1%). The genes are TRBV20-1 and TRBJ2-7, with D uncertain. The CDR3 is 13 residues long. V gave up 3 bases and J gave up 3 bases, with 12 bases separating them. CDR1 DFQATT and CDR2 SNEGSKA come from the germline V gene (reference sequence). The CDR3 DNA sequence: TGCAGTGCTAGGTCCCACACCCTCTACGAGCAGTACTTC. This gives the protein CSARSHTLYEQYF.

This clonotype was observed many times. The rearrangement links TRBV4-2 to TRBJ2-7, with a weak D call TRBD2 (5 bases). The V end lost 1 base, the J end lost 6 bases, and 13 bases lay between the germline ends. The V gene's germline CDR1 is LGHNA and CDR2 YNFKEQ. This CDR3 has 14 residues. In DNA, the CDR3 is TGTGCCAGCAGCCAAGTACGCCGGGAAGGCGAGCAGTACTTC. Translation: CASSQVRREGEQYF.

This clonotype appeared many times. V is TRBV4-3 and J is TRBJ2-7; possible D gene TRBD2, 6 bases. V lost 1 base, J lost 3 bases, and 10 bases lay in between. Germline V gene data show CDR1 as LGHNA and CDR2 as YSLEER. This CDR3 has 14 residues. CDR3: CASSQVVGSYEQYF. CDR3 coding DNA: TGCGCCAGCAGCCAAGTCGTCGGGAGCTACGAGCAGTACTTC.